Below, one TCR beta chain is given with its context. It lacks a known antigen. No per-base quality is available; no much larger clone lies one base away. TCRbeta CDR3 regions were amplified from genomic DNA using the immunoSEQ Assay, a bias-controlled multiplex PCR. Per the original workflow: Within the assay, amplification of reference gene primers was used to estimate how many nucleated cells each sample contained. To quantify the absolute abundance of each unique TCRbeta CDR3 rearrangement, sequence reads were collapsed and filtered. For each sample, productive Simpson clonality was calculated as the square root of Simpson's diversity index across productive rearrangements. The immuneACCESS repertoire file appears here via TCRdb, limited to in-frame rearrangements. These files lack a portion of the clones; in checked studies, under half of the deficit traces to unresolved V genes, and the cause of the others is not known. V and J calls and clone size are as listed in that table; D and trimming were resolved from the DNA. The sample table contains 150,000 to 200,000 clones; only one count was recorded for around 84% of them. The ten largest clones capture about 8% of the sample.

This sample is part of a study of blood T cell repertoires in COVID-19 (dated by TCRdb to the early 2020s). About the full investigation: The collaborator samples originated in the United States, Italy and Spain and spanned the acute and convalescent phases of COVID-19. The material from the prospective study consisted of cDNA or gDNA derived from T cells, B-cell-depleted T cells, or PBMCs. Subjects who had been exposed to COVID-19, were actively infected with it, or had recovered from it provided the deeply sampled blood TCRbeta repertoires that made up the dataset. The repertoires were released in a freely available public database meant as a resource for research on the immune response to SARS-CoV-2. The samples were drawn from two sources: the first 160 participants of the ongoing ImmuneRACE study, and 1,254 subjects contributed by 6 global collaborators. A de-identified subject ID, COVID-19 status, age in years and sex were almost always included in the sample metadata. HLA class I and class II types, where available, came from metadata supplied by the sample provider rather than from assay-based typing. The full study reports these points: The amount of clinical and demographic metadata varied by source and participant and was provided uncurated.

Enrolling through a virtual design, the prospective study's participants ranged in age from roughly 18 to 95 years and lived across approximately 25 United States geographic areas. To assign participants to cohorts, the prospective study relied on clinical history that participants themselves reported in a screening survey and a study questionnaire. For ImmuneRACE Cohort 3, a participant was defined as recovered based on two consecutive negative NP/OP PCR tests, clearance by a healthcare professional, or resolution of symptoms. Mobile phlebotomists in the prospective study collected whole blood, serum and a nasopharyngeal or oropharyngeal swab from every participant. Additional blood draws and questionnaires over a 2-month period could optionally be provided by prospective study participants. Blood samples from the prospective study were shipped frozen or at room temperature prior to DNA extraction.

Per the germline V gene, SGHAT is the CDR1 and FQNNGV is the CDR2. Trimming accounts for 3 bases at V and 1 base at J, while the number of junction bases matched to no gene is 7. The CDR3 sequence holds 16 residues, the cysteine and phenylalanine included. CDR3 DNA only is kept here, 48 bases in frame from base 1. Sample: PBMCs or T cells enriched from blood (not recorded which). This sequence uses TRBV11-2 and TRBJ2-7, with TRBD2 matching 9 junction bases. This TCR was recovered from a woman aged 45-59 years who had recovered from COVID-19. The DNA sequence is TGTGCCAGCAGCTTCGGAGCGGGAGGTTATTCCTACGAGCAGTACTTC. It is translated as CASSFGAGGYSYEQYF.